These T cell receptor beta chains were read from a single sample in a study of blood T cell repertoires in COVID-19. The assay was immunoSEQ multiplex PCR, and TCRdb's table has in-frame clones only and misses some. The data show around 47,000 clones, about 88% seen once. The sample comprised peripheral blood. Source of these receptors: a human donor in a cohort sampled during active COVID-19. The CDR3 runs from the conserved cysteine through the conserved F or W. The order of the fields is V gene, D gene, J gene, clone size, CDR3 protein, CDR3 DNA. D genes are given only for firm matches. Clone size, where shown, is once, few, many, or a class for clones that have expanded.

V: TRBV30; D: NA; J: TRBJ2-2; size: NA; CDR3: CAWSLGGAATGELFF; DNA: TGTGCCTGGAGTCTGGGGGGAGCCGCCACCGGGGAGCTGTTTTTT
V: TRBV6-6; D: TRBD1; J: TRBJ1-5; size: NA; CDR3: CASSPDRHQPQHF; DNA: TGTGCCAGCAGTCCGGACAGGCATCAGCCCCAGCATTTT
V: TRBV4-1; D: TRBD1; J: TRBJ1-5; size: NA; CDR3: CASSQDRGNQPQHF; DNA: TGCGCCAGCAGCCAAGACAGGGGGAATCAGCCCCAGCATTTT
V: TRBV12-5; D: TRBD1; J: TRBJ2-5; size: NA; CDR3: CASGPSTGVETQYF; DNA: TGTGCTAGTGGTCCTTCGACAGGGGTGGAGACCCAGTACTTC
V: TRBV13; D: NA; J: TRBJ1-1; size: NA; CDR3: CASSLASLTEAFF; DNA: TGTGCCAGCAGCTTAGCCTCTCTGACTGAAGCTTTCTTT
V: TRBV28; D: TRBD1; J: TRBJ1-2; size: NA; CDR3: CATRTGGASGDYGYTF; DNA: TGTGCCACGAGGACAGGGGGCGCTTCTGGCGACTATGGCTACACCTTC
V: TRBV18; D: TRBD1; J: TRBJ1-2; size: once; CDR3: CASSLGQILANYGYTF; DNA: TGTGCCAGCTCACTGGGACAGATTTTAGCTAACTATGGCTACACCTTC
V: TRBV18; D: TRBD1; J: TRBJ2-1; size: NA; CDR3: CASSPPAGTGVRDEQFF; DNA: TGTGCCAGCTCACCACCAGCCGGGACAGGGGTTAGAGATGAGCAGTTCTTC
V: TRBV7-8; D: TRBD2; J: TRBJ2-5; size: NA; CDR3: CASSSSGGPQETQYF; DNA: TGTGCCAGCAGCTCCTCGGGGGGACCACAAGAGACCCAGTACTTC
V: TRBV12-3/TRBV12-4; D: NA; J: TRBJ1-1; size: NA; CDR3: CASSYRVTEAFF; DNA: TGTGCCAGCAGTTACAGGGTGACTGAAGCTTTCTTT
V: TRBV19; D: TRBD2; J: TRBJ2-5; size: few; CDR3: CASSTPSGFQETQYF; DNA: TGTGCCAGTAGTACTCCTAGCGGGTTCCAAGAGACCCAGTACTTC
V: TRBV4-3; D: NA; J: TRBJ2-2; size: NA; CDR3: CASSQVAGNTGELFF; DNA: TGCGCCAGCAGCCAAGTGGCAGGGAACACCGGGGAGCTGTTTTTT
V: TRBV5-4; D: NA; J: TRBJ1-6; size: NA; CDR3: CASSLASSYNSPLHF; DNA: TGTGCCAGCAGCTTGGCGAGCTCCTATAATTCACCCCTCCACTTT
V: TRBV3-1/TRBV3-2; D: NA; J: TRBJ1-2; size: NA; CDR3: CASSQTANYGYTF; DNA: TGTGCCAGCAGCCAGACAGCTAACTATGGCTACACCTTC
V: TRBV6-1; D: NA; J: TRBJ1-2; size: NA; CDR3: CASSDVTVGYGYTF; DNA: TGTGCCAGCAGTGACGTGACAGTTGGCTATGGCTACACCTTC
V: TRBV3-1/TRBV3-2; D: TRBD2; J: TRBJ2-1; size: NA; CDR3: CASSQEAGLAGGSYNEQFF; DNA: TGTGCCAGCAGCCAAGAGGCGGGGCTAGCGGGGGGTTCCTACAATGAGCAGTTCTTC
V: TRBV9; D: NA; J: TRBJ1-2; size: NA; CDR3: CASSVVSKGGDGINYGYTF; DNA: TGTGCCAGCAGCGTAGTGTCGAAAGGAGGGGACGGAATTAACTATGGCTACACCTTC
V: TRBV6-2/TRBV6-3; D: TRBD1; J: TRBJ2-7; size: once; CDR3: CASSIQGAYEQYF; DNA: TGTGCCAGCAGTATACAGGGGGCTTACGAGCAGTACTTC
V: TRBV25-1; D: TRBD1; J: TRBJ1-6; size: NA; CDR3: CASSGMTGSNSPLHF; DNA: TGTGCCAGCAGTGGAATGACAGGGTCTAATTCACCCCTCCACTTT
V: TRBV19; D: NA; J: TRBJ2-3; size: NA; CDR3: CASSIARADTQYF; DNA: TGTGCCAGTAGTATAGCGAGGGCAGATACGCAGTATTTT
V: TRBV19; D: NA; J: TRBJ2-2; size: NA; CDR3: CASRSQGNTGELFF; DNA: TGTGCCAGTAGGTCACAGGGTAACACCGGGGAGCTGTTTTTT
V: TRBV4-3; D: TRBD1; J: TRBJ1-3; size: once; CDR3: CASSQEDRSGNTIYF; DNA: TGCGCCAGCAGCCAAGAGGACAGGAGTGGAAACACCATATATTTT
V: TRBV5-5; D: NA; J: TRBJ2-4; size: NA; CDR3: CASSLSGYIQYF; DNA: TGTGCCAGCAGCTTGTCAGGGTACATTCAGTACTTC
V: TRBV4-1; D: NA; J: TRBJ1-2; size: few; CDR3: CASSQDGGVYGYTF; DNA: TGCGCCAGCAGCCAAGATGGGGGCGTCTATGGCTACACCTTC
V: TRBV5-1; D: TRBD1; J: TRBJ2-3; size: NA; CDR3: CASSRDRGSDTQYF; DNA: TGCGCCAGCAGTCGGGACAGGGGTTCAGATACGCAGTATTTT
V: TRBV21-1; D: NA; J: TRBJ1-5; size: NA; CDR3: CASRPPGQGALSTGQPQHF; DNA: TGTGCCAGCAGACCTCCGGGACAGGGGGCACTTTCGACGGGGCAGCCCCAGCATTTT
V: TRBV6-5; D: TRBD1; J: TRBJ1-2; size: NA; CDR3: CASSPGQGLVGYTF; DNA: TGTGCCAGCAGCCCCGGACAGGGGCTAGTGGGCTACACCTTC
V: TRBV19; D: NA; J: TRBJ1-4; size: NA; CDR3: CASSPQGIFNEKLFF; DNA: TGTGCCAGTAGTCCCCAGGGCATCTTCAATGAAAAACTGTTTTTT
V: TRBV28; D: NA; J: TRBJ1-2; size: NA; CDR3: CASSFTDYGYTF; DNA: TGTGCCAGCAGTTTCACGGACTATGGCTACACCTTC
V: TRBV9; D: NA; J: TRBJ2-3; size: NA; CDR3: CASSGNQGFTDTQYF; DNA: TGTGCCAGCAGCGGAAATCAGGGGTTCACAGATACGCAGTATTTT
V: TRBV9; D: NA; J: TRBJ2-2; size: few; CDR3: CASSVVLANTGELFF; DNA: TGTGCCAGCAGCGTAGTTCTCGCGAACACCGGGGAGCTGTTTTTT
V: TRBV5-6; D: NA; J: TRBJ2-2; size: NA; CDR3: CASSLVVDSLNTGELFF; DNA: TGTGCCAGCAGCTTGGTTGTAGACAGTTTAAACACCGGGGAGCTGTTTTTT
V: TRBV12-3/TRBV12-4; D: NA; J: TRBJ1-1; size: NA; CDR3: CASSPQYTEAFF; DNA: TGTGCCAGCAGTCCTCAGTACACTGAAGCTTTCTTT
V: TRBV28; D: NA; J: TRBJ1-5; size: NA; CDR3: CASSPLGSGHYNQPQHF; DNA: TGTGCCAGCAGTCCGCTCGGAAGTGGACACTACAATCAGCCCCAGCATTTT
V: TRBV4-2; D: NA; J: TRBJ2-2; size: NA; CDR3: CASSQGHTGWTGELFF; DNA: TGTGCCAGCAGCCAAGGGCACACGGGTTGGACCGGGGAGCTGTTTTTT
V: TRBV7-6; D: TRBD2; J: TRBJ2-2; size: NA; CDR3: CASSSLAGGPTGELFF; DNA: TGTGCCAGCAGCTCTCTAGCGGGGGGGCCCACCGGGGAGCTGTTTTTT
V: TRBV12-3/TRBV12-4; D: NA; J: TRBJ2-5; size: NA; CDR3: CASRRDTQETQYF; DNA: TGTGCCAGCAGAAGGGACACCCAAGAGACCCAGTACTTC
V: TRBV6-4; D: TRBD1; J: TRBJ1-3; size: NA; CDR3: CASTRQGAFGNTIYF; DNA: TGTGCCAGCACCAGGCAGGGGGCGTTTGGAAACACCATATATTTT
V: TRBV6-6; D: NA; J: TRBJ1-1; size: few; CDR3: CASSYRTGGTEAFF; DNA: TGTGCCAGCAGTTACCGGACCGGGGGGACTGAAGCTTTCTTT
V: TRBV10-3; D: NA; J: TRBJ1-1; size: NA; CDR3: CAITGEQGLSTEAFF; DNA: TGTGCCATCACCGGAGAACAGGGATTGAGCACTGAAGCTTTCTTT
V: TRBV3-1/TRBV3-2; D: NA; J: TRBJ1-6; size: NA; CDR3: CASSQDFGRNNSPLHF; DNA: TGTGCCAGCAGCCAAGATTTCGGGAGGAATAATTCACCCCTCCACTTT
V: TRBV27; D: NA; J: TRBJ2-2; size: NA; CDR3: CASSLSQGIAGELFF; DNA: TGTGCCAGCAGTTTAAGTCAGGGGATTGCCGGGGAGCTGTTTTTT
V: TRBV12-3/TRBV12-4; D: NA; J: TRBJ1-1; size: few; CDR3: CASRRAAEAFF; DNA: TGTGCCAGCAGGCGAGCCGCTGAAGCTTTCTTT
V: TRBV18; D: NA; J: TRBJ1-1; size: NA; CDR3: CASSQAADTEAFF; DNA: TGTGCCAGCTCACAGGCGGCGGACACTGAAGCTTTCTTT
V: TRBV6-5; D: NA; J: TRBJ2-5; size: many; CDR3: CASSPDRKETQYF; DNA: TGTGCCAGCAGTCCCGACAGGAAAGAGACCCAGTACTTC
V: TRBV7-2; D: NA; J: TRBJ1-5; size: NA; CDR3: CASSLQAHSNQPQHF; DNA: TGTGCCAGCAGCTTACAGGCCCATAGCAATCAGCCCCAGCATTTT
V: TRBV4-3; D: TRBD2; J: TRBJ2-4; size: NA; CDR3: CASSQTSGGVSRNIQYF; DNA: TGCGCCAGCAGCCAGACTAGCGGGGGGGTTAGCAGGAACATTCAGTACTTC
V: TRBV7-9; D: TRBD1; J: TRBJ2-2; size: NA; CDR3: CASSLLSDRGNTGELFF; DNA: TGTGCCAGCAGCTTGCTTTCGGACAGGGGAAACACCGGGGAGCTGTTTTTT
V: TRBV3-1/TRBV3-2; D: TRBD2; J: TRBJ2-5; size: NA; CDR3: CASSQGLAPWETQYF; DNA: TGTGCCAGCAGCCAAGGACTAGCACCGTGGGAGACCCAGTACTTC
V: TRBV29-1; D: NA; J: TRBJ2-5; size: NA; CDR3: CSVFLVGRGLETQYF; DNA: TGCAGCGTTTTTTTGGTTGGCAGGGGTTTAGAGACCCAGTACTTC
V: TRBV5-1; D: TRBD1; J: TRBJ1-1; size: NA; CDR3: CASSFRTGVGTEAFF; DNA: TGCGCCAGCAGCTTTCGCACAGGGGTTGGTACTGAAGCTTTCTTT
V: TRBV24-1; D: TRBD1; J: TRBJ2-1; size: NA; CDR3: CATSVETGAHNEQFF; DNA: TGTGCCACCAGTGTCGAGACAGGGGCTCACAATGAGCAGTTCTTC
V: TRBV2; D: TRBD1; J: TRBJ2-1; size: NA; CDR3: CASRGTGDNEQFF; DNA: TGTGCCAGCAGGGGGACAGGGGACAATGAGCAGTTCTTC
V: TRBV15; D: NA; J: TRBJ1-1; size: NA; CDR3: CATSSTRAVAFF; DNA: TGTGCCACCAGCAGTACCAGGGCGGTAGCTTTCTTT
V: TRBV30; D: TRBD1; J: TRBJ1-5; size: NA; CDR3: CAWSVRDRVNQPQHF; DNA: TGTGCCTGGAGTGTACGAGACAGGGTTAATCAGCCCCAGCATTTT